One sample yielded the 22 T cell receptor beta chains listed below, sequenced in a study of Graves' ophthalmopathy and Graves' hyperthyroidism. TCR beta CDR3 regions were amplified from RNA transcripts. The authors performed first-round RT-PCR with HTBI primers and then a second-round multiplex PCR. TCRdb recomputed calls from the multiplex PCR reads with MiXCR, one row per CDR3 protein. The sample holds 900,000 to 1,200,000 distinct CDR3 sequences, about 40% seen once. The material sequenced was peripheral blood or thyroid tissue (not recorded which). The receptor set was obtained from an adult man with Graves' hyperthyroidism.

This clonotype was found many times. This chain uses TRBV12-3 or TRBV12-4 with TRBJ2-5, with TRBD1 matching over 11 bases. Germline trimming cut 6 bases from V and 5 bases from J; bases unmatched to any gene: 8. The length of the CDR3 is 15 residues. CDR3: CASSPGTGGMETQYF. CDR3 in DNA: TGTGCCAGCAGCCCCGGGACAGGGGGTATGGAGACCCAGTACTTC.

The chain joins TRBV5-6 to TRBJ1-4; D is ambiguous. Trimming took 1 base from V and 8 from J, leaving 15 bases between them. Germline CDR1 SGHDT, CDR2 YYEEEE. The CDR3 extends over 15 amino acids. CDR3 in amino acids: CASSLMGIGTEKLFF. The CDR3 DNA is TGTGCCAGCAGCTTGATGGGTATCGGAACGGAAAAACTGTTTTTT.

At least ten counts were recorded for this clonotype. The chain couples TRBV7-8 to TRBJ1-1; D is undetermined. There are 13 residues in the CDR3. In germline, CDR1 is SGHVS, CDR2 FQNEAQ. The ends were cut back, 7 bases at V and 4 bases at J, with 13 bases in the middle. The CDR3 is CASTRRLGTEAFF. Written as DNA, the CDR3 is TGTGCCAGCACCCGGCGATTGGGCACTGAAGCTTTCTTT.

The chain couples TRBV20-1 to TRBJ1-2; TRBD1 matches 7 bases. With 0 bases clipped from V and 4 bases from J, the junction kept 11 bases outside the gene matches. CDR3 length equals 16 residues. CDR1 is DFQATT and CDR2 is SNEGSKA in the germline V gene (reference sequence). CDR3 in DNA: TGCAGTGCTAGAGAGTACAGGGGTGTATTTGGCTATGGCTACACCTTC. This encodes CSAREYRGVFGYGYTF.

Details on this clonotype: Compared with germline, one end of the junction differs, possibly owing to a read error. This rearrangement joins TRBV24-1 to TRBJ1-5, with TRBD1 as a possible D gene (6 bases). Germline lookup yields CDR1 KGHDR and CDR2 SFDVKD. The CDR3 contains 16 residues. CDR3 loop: CASSYTGTRFGQPQHF. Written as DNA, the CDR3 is TGTGCCAGCAGTTACACAGGGACCCGATTCGGGCAGCCCCAGCATTTT.

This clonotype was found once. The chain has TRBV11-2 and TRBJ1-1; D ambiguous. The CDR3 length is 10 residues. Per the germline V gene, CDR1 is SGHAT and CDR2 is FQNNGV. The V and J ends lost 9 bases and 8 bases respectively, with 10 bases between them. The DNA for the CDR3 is TGTGCCAGTAGCCCCACAGAAGCTTTCTTT. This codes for CASSPTEAFF.

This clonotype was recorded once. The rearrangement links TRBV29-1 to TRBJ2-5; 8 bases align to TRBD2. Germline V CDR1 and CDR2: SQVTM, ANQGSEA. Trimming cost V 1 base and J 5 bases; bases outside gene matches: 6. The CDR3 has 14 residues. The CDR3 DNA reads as TGCAGCGTTGAAGGCCTCCCTAGCGGGGAGACCCAGTACTTC. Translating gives CSVEGLPSGETQYF.

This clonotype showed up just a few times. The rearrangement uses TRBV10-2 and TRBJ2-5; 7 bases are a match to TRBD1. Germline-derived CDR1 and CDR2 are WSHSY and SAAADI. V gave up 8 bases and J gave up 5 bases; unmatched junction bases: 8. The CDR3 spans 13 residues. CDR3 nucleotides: TGCGCCAGCTCCGGACAGGCCGCGGAGACCCAGTACTTC. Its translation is CASSGQAAETQYF.

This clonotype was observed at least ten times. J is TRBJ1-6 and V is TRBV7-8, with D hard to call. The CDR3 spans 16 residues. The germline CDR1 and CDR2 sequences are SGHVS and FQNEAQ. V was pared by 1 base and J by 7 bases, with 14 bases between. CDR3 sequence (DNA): TGTGCCAGCAGCTTAGACCAGGCACCAAGGAATTCACCCCTCCACTTT. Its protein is CASSLDQAPRNSPLHF.

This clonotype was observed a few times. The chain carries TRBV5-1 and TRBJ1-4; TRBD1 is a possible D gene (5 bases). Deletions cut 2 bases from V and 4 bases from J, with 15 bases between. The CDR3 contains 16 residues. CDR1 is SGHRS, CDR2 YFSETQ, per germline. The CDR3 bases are TGCGCCAGCAGCTTAGATTCGGGACGGGGTAATGAAAAACTGTTTTTT. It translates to CASSLDSGRGNEKLFF. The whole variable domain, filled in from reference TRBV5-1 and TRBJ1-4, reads KAGVTQTPRYLIKTRGQQVTLSCSPISGHRSVSWYQQTPGQGLQFLFEYFSETQRNKGNFPGRFSGRQFSNSRSEMNVSTLELGDSALYLCASSLDSGRGNEKLFFGSGTQLSVL.

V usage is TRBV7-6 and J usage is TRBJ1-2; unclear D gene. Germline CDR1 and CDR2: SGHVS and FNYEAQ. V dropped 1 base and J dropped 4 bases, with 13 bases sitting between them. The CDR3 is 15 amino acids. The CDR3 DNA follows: TGTGCCAGCAGCTTAGGGGGTACTGAAAGCTATGGCTACACCTTC. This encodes CASSLGGTESYGYTF.

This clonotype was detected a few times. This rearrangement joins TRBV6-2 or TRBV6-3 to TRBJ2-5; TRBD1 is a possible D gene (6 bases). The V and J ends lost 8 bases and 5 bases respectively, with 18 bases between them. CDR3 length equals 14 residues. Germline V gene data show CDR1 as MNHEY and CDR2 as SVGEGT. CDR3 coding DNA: TGTGCCAGCGGAACAGGGCTTCCCCGGGAGACCCAGTACTTC. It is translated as CASGTGLPRETQYF.

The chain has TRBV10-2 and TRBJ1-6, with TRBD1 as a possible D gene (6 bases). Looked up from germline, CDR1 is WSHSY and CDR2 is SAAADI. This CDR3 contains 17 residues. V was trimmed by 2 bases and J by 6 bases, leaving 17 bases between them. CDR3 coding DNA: TGCGCCAGCAGTGAGGACAGGAGGGACACCGGTAATTCACCCCTCCACTTT. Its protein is CASSEDRRDTGNSPLHF.

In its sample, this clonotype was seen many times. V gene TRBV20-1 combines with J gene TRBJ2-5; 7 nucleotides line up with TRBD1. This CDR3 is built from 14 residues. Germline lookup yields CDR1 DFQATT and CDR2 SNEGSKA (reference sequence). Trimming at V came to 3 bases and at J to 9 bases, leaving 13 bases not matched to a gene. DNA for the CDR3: TGCAGTGCTAGGGTGGGACAGCCAAGGGACCCCCAGTACTTC. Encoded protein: CSARVGQPRDPQYF.

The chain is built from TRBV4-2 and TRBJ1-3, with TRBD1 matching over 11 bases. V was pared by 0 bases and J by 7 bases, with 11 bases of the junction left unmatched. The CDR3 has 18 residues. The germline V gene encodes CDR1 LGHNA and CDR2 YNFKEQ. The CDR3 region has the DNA TGTGCCAGCAGCCAAGATCGGACAGGGGGCCTGAACGCGAACACCATATATTTT. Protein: CASSQDRTGGLNANTIYF.

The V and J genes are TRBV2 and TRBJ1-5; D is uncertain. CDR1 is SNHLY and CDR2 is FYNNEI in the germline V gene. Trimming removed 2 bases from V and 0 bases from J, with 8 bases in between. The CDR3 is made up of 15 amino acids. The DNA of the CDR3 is TGTGCCAGCAGTGAATTTCTTTATAGCAATCAGCCCCAGCATTTT. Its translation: CASSEFLYSNQPQHF.

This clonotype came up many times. The CDR3 bases are TGTGCCATCAGTGGGGGCCGGGGGTTACCTTGGTCGCCAAGCCAAGAGACCCAGTACTTC. This encodes CAISGGRGLPWSPSQETQYF. V gene TRBV10-3 combines with J gene TRBJ2-5; D is perhaps TRBD2 (6 bases). The CDR3 spans 20 residues. The germline gives CDR1 ENHRY, CDR2 SYGVKD. Trimming stripped 4 bases from V and 1 base from J, with 28 bases between.

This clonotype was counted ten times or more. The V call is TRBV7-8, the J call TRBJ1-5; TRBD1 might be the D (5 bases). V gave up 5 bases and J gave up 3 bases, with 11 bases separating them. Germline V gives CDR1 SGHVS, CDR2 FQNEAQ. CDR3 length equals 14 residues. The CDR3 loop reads CASSVRGLNQPQHF. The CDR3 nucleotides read TGTGCCAGCAGCGTGCGGGGACTCAATCAGCCCCAGCATTTT.

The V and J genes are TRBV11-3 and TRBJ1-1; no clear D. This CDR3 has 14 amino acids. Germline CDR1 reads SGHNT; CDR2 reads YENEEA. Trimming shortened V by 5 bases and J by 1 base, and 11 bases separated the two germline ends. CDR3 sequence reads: CASSQGWQNTEAFF. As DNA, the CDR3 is TGTGCCAGCAGCCAAGGGTGGCAGAACACTGAAGCTTTCTTT.

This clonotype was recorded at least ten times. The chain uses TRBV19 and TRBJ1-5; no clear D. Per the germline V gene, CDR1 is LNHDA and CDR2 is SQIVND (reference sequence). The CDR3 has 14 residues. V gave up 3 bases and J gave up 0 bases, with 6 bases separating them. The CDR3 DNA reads TGTGCCAGTAGTATGGCTAGTAGCAATCAGCCCCAGCATTTT. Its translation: CASSMASSNQPQHF.

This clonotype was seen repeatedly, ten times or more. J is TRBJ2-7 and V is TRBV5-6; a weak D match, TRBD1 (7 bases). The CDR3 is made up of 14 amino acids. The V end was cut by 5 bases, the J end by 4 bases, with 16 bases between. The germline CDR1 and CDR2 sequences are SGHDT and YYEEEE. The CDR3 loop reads CASREQGRSYEQYF. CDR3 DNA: TGTGCCAGCAGGGAACAGGGGAGGTCATACGAGCAGTACTTC.

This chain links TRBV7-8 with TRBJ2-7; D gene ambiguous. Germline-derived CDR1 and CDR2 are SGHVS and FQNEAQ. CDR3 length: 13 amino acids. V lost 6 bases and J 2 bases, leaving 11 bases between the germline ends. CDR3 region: CASSPLDPYEQYF. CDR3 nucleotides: TGTGCCAGCAGTCCCCTAGATCCCTACGAGCAGTACTTC.